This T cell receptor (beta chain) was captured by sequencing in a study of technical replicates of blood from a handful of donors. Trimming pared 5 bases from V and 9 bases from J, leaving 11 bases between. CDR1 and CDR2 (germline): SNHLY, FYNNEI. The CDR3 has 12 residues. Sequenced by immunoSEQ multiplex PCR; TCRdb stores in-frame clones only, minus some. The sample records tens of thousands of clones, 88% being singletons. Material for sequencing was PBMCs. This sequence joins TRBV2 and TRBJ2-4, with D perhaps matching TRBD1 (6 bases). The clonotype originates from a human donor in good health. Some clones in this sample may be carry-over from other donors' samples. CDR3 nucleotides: TGTGCCAGCAGTTCAGGCAGGGGCATTCAGTACTTC. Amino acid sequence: CASSSGRGIQYF.